This is a list of T cell receptor beta chains from one sample in a study of read filtering for tumor transcriptome and immune sequencing. One entry per CDR3 protein results from TCRdb running MiXCR on the reads. This sample has around 60,000 distinct CDR3 sequences, with under 20% found just once. The sample comprised a population of CD138-negative cells sorted from bone marrow. The receptor set was obtained from a donor over 35 with multiple myeloma. Both conserved end residues are part of each CDR3. The D gene is left open where the match is weak. Where a row states a size, it is once, few, many or the class of an expanded clone; other rows omit it.

CDR3	DNA	size	D	V	J
CASSSRWVGGGNTIYF	TGTGCCAGCAGTTCCCGGTGGGTAGGTGGTGGAAACACCATATATTTT	few	.	TRBV28	TRBJ1-3
CASNSVPGELFF	TGTGCCAGCAACTCCGTCCCCGGGGAGCTGTTTTTT	many	.	TRBV28	TRBJ2-2
CAGSADPGLAYEQSF	TGTGCCGGCAGCGCAGACCCGGGACTAGCATATGAGCAGTCCTTC	.	TRBD2	TRBV9	TRBJ2-1
CASSLSLGRFGANVLTF	TGTGCCAGCAGTTTATCTCTGGGGAGGTTTGGGGCCAACGTCCTGACTTTC	many	.	TRBV12-3/TRBV12-4	TRBJ2-6
CACRDRGNTEAFF	TGTGCCTGCCGGGACAGGGGGAACACTGAAGCTTTCTTT	many	TRBD1	TRBV30	TRBJ1-1
CDSSDRIRSSEQFF	TGTGACAGCAGCGACCGAATACGCTCGAGTGAGCAGTTCTTC	.	.	TRBV7-2	TRBJ2-1
CASRGQEFSYEQYF	TGTGCCAGCAGAGGACAGGAATTTTCCTACGAGCAGTACTTC	many	TRBD1	TRBV6-1	TRBJ2-7
CSAGRGQDYGYTF	TGCAGTGCTGGCAGGGGCCAGGACTATGGCTACACCTTC	.	.	TRBV20-1	TRBJ1-2
CSAAPGLSYEQYF	TGCAGTGCCGCCCCGGGACTTTCCTACGAGCAGTACTTC	many	.	TRBV20-1	TRBJ2-7
CASSLEGYIGELFF	TGTGCCAGCAGTTTAGAGGGTTATATCGGGGAGCTGTTTTTT	.	.	TRBV28	TRBJ2-2
CASSSPGQLNYGYTF	TGTGCCAGCAGCTCCCCGGGACAGCTTAACTATGGCTACACCTTC	few	TRBD1	TRBV5-5	TRBJ1-2
CASRRYGLAISSYNEQFF	TGTGCCAGCAGACGGTATGGACTAGCGATAAGCTCCTACAATGAGCAGTTCTTC	many	TRBD2	TRBV2	TRBJ2-1
CASRGRGDGEQYF	TGTGCCAGTAGGGGCAGGGGCGATGGCGAGCAGTACTTC	few	.	TRBV19	TRBJ2-7
CSAWTSGELGETQYF	TGCAGTGCCTGGACTAGCGGGGAGTTAGGAGAGACCCAGTACTTC	many	TRBD2	TRBV20-1	TRBJ2-5
CASSLVSGSAAEQFF	TGTGCCAGCAGCTTAGTTAGCGGGAGTGCGGCTGAGCAGTTCTTC	many	TRBD2	TRBV7-2	TRBJ2-1
CAISGDRGPQPQHF	TGTGCCATCAGTGGTGACAGGGGGCCTCAGCCCCAGCATTTT	.	TRBD1	TRBV10-3	TRBJ1-5
CADRGLAGDNEQFF	TGTGCCGACAGGGGACTAGCGGGAGACAATGAGCAGTTCTTC	.	TRBD2	TRBV12-3/TRBV12-4	TRBJ2-1
CASQYTSSGQGYNQPQHF	TGTGCCAGCCAATACACATCCTCAGGACAGGGATATAATCAGCCCCAGCATTTT	many	TRBD1	TRBV7-9	TRBJ1-5
CASSQPGQETQYF	TGTGCTAGCAGCCAGCCCGGGCAAGAGACCCAGTACTTC	few	.	TRBV7-7	TRBJ2-5
CASSTRGGIYGKLFF	TGTGCCAGCAGCACACGGGGGGGCATCTATGGAAAACTGTTTTTT	.	.	TRBV7-3	TRBJ1-4
CASSLGLAEYYEQYF	TGTGCCAGCAGCTTGGGACTAGCGGAGTACTACGAGCAGTACTTC	many	TRBD2	TRBV5-5	TRBJ2-7
CASRPSSTDTQYF	TGTGCCAGCAGACCATCTAGCACAGATACGCAGTATTTT	many	.	TRBV12-3/TRBV12-4	TRBJ2-3
CASTLKRTQYF	TGTGCCAGCACCTTGAAACGGACCCAGTACTTC	many	.	TRBV7-6	TRBJ2-5
CGASSKNEQFF	TGCGGTGCTAGCTCTAAGAATGAGCAGTTCTTC	many	.	TRBV20-1	TRBJ2-1
CASSRTKAPLYGYTF	TGTGCCAGCAGCCGAACCAAGGCCCCCCTCTATGGCTACACCTTC	few	.	TRBV7-2	TRBJ1-2
CSAPGTSGYNEQFF	TGCAGTGCTCCCGGGACTAGCGGATACAATGAGCAGTTCTTC	many	TRBD2	TRBV20-1	TRBJ2-1
CASSLVSGIAKNIQYF	TGTGCCAGCAGCTTAGTATCAGGGATAGCCAAAAACATTCAGTACTTC	few	.	TRBV11-3	TRBJ2-4
CAWAAGTLNTEAFF	TGTGCCTGGGCCGCCGGGACACTTAACACTGAAGCTTTCTTT	many	.	TRBV30	TRBJ1-1
CASNTLETQYF	TGTGCCAGCAATACCTTAGAGACCCAGTACTTC	many	.	TRBV28	TRBJ2-5
CASRADSQETQCF	TGCGCCAGCAGAGCGGACAGCCAAGAGACCCAGTGCTTC	few	.	TRBV5-1	TRBJ2-5
CASSSRVIGQGSYEQYF	TGTGCCAGCAGTTCCAGGGTAATTGGACAGGGCTCCTACGAGCAGTACTTC	many	TRBD1	TRBV6-6	TRBJ2-7
CSARPLETQYF	TGCAGTGCCAGACCCCTGGAGACCCAGTACTTC	many	.	TRBV20-1	TRBJ2-5
CASRDEQGFQPQHF	TGTGCCAGCAGAGACGAACAGGGTTTTCAGCCCCAGCATTTT	.	.	TRBV28	TRBJ1-5
CASSLDRETQYF	TGTGCCAGCAGCTTGGACCGGGAGACCCAGTACTTC	few	.	TRBV5-6	TRBJ2-5
CASSSDRGYNNEQYF	TGTGCCAGCAGCTCGGACAGGGGGTACAACAACGAGCAGTACTTC	many	TRBD1	TRBV13	TRBJ2-7
CASSLGDGNSPLHF	TGTGCCAGCAGCTTAGGGGACGGTAATTCACCCCTCCACTTC	.	.	TRBV7-3	TRBJ1-6
CAISILGDTGELFF	TGTGCCATCAGCATATTGGGGGACACCGGGGAGCTGTTTTTT	many	.	TRBV10-3	TRBJ2-2
CASALQSVFGELFF	TGTGCCAGCGCTCTACAGAGCGTTTTCGGAGAACTGTTTTTT	.	.	TRBV6-1	TRBJ1-4
CASSLQSSGGARNEQFF	TGTGCCAGCAGCTTACAGTCTAGCGGGGGGGCAAGGAATGAGCAGTTCTTC	many	TRBD2	TRBV7-2	TRBJ2-1
CASSQAGTKNNEQFF	TGTGCCAGCAGCCAAGCCGGGACTAAGAACAATGAGCAGTTCTTC	many	TRBD2	TRBV14	TRBJ2-1
CASTSGGDRGNSPLHF	TGTGCCAGCACCTCAGGAGGGGACAGGGGAAATTCACCCCTCCACTTT	many	TRBD1	TRBV9	TRBJ1-6
CASSFPTSTDTQYF	TGTGCCAGCAGCTTCCCGACGAGCACAGATACGCAGTATTTT	many	.	TRBV5-5	TRBJ2-3
CASSARLVASYNEQFF	TGTGCCAGCAGCGCCCGACTAGTCGCTTCGTACAATGAGCAGTTCTTC	.	.	TRBV7-9	TRBJ2-1
CASGQGQGPYEQYF	TGTGCTAGTGGTCAGGGACAGGGCCCCTACGAGCAGTACTTC	many	TRBD1	TRBV12-5	TRBJ2-7
CASSPGGQGRNQPQHF	TGTGCCAGCAGCCCTGGAGGACAGGGCCGAAATCAGCCCCAGCATTTT	.	TRBD1	TRBV7-9	TRBJ1-5
CSARTGGDQPQHF	TGCAGTGCTAGGACAGGGGGGGATCAGCCCCAGCATTTT	many	TRBD1	TRBV20-1	TRBJ1-5
CASSLGTSGGTDTQYF	TGTGCCAGCAGCCTCGGGACTAGCGGGGGGACAGATACGCAGTATTTT	once	TRBD2	TRBV3-1	TRBJ2-3
CASAPLGETQYF	TGTGCCAGCGCCCCTTTGGGGGAGACCCAGTACTTC	many	.	TRBV6-6	TRBJ2-5